Below are 4 T cell receptor beta chains sequenced from a single sample in a study of CD8+ T cells in alopecia areata (dated by TCRdb to 2016 to 2019). To prepare the library, the immunoSEQ multiplex PCR assay was applied. To provide template for TCR sequencing, every sample had RNA extracted and reverse transcribed into cDNA. Imported from immuneACCESS, the table was reduced by TCRdb to in-frame sequences with V and J called. These copies leave out some clones; in studies compared against another copy, an unresolved V gene accounts for under half, and the cause of the remainder is not known. The sample includes over 100,000 clones, with around 56% observed a single time. The ten largest clones capture 0.45% to 0.5% of the sample. The time point label for this specimen denotes: around 28 days on oral tofacitinib. Interpreted using the paper, the treatment or condition label stands for: oral pan-JAK inhibitor, 5-10 mg twice daily.

The material was CD4+ T cells sorted from blood, obtained at week 4, from a patient treated with tofacitinib. These receptor sequences come from a human donor with alopecia areata.

V gene TRBV30 combines with J gene TRBJ2-2; D remains ambiguous. This CDR3 spans 15 amino acids. Trimming took off 2 bases at V and 4 bases at J, with 14 bases between the two ends. Germline-derived CDR1 and CDR2 are GTSNPN and SVGIG (reference sequence). The CDR3 loop is CAWSPGVLVTGELFF. In nucleotides, the CDR3 is TGTGCCTGGAGTCCTGGGGTACTCGTCACCGGGGAGCTGTTTTTT.

The J gene is TRBJ1-6, the V gene TRBV7-9; D unclear. Trimming cost V 5 bases and J 8 bases, with 16 bases left between them. CDR3 length equals 15 residues. The germline gives CDR1 SEHNR, CDR2 FQNEAQ (reference sequence). CDR3: CASSLLGKGYSPLHF. The CDR3 bases are TGTGCCAGCAGCCTCCTGGGGAAGGGTTATTCACCCCTCCACTTT.

This clone came up a few times. J is TRBJ2-2 and V is TRBV29-1; 10 nucleotides match TRBD1. After removal of 5 bases from V and 4 bases from J, the junction contained 7 bases not matched to a gene. This CDR3 has 15 residues. Germline CDR1 SQVTM, CDR2 ANQGSEA. Here the CDR3 reads CSVTKGTGATGELFF. The CDR3 DNA is TGCAGCGTTACCAAGGGGACAGGGGCCACCGGGGAGCTGTTTTTT.

The chain links TRBV30 to TRBJ2-7; D possibly corresponds to TRBD1 (5 bases). The CDR3 has 12 residues. The V end lost 4 bases, the J end lost 6 bases, and 13 bases lay between the germline ends. In germline, CDR1 is GTSNPN, CDR2 SVGIG (reference sequence). In nucleotides, the CDR3 is TGTGCCTGGAAGGGGCTGGGTGTCGAGCAGTACTTC. This translates into CAWKGLGVEQYF.